Presented here are 26 T cell receptor beta chains from one specimen sequenced in a study of beta chain features in type 1 diabetes. Study-level results: Shortening that was moderate but significant affected the TCRB CDR3s of Type 1 diabetes patients in all four CD4+ subsets.

These receptors are not linked to any known antigen. cDNA synthesis used the whole RNA isolate, giving expressed TCRB sequences. Repertoires were generated with immunoSEQ multiplex PCR, while TCRdb's copy carries only in-frame clones and drops some. The sample holds 600,000 to 700,000 clones, under 15% seen once. Sequenced sample: naive CD4+ T cells from blood. The source is a man aged 25-40 years with type 1 diabetes.

This rearrangement joins TRBV7-2 to TRBJ1-4; 9 nucleotides align to TRBD1. Germline V lookup: CDR1 SGHTA, CDR2 FQGNSA. V trimming: 6 bases; J trimming: 5 bases; junction bases outside the gene matches: 4. The CDR3 has 14 residues. CDR3 coding DNA: TGTGCCAGCAGTACCGGGACAGGGAATGAAAAACTGTTTTTT. Its protein is CASSTGTGNEKLFF.

A few counts support this clone. The chain carries TRBV28 and TRBJ2-7; D unclear. With 7 bases removed from V and 1 base from J, the gap between germline ends came to 14 bases. This CDR3 spans 14 amino acids. Germline loops: CDR1 MDHEN, CDR2 SYDVKM. The CDR3 loop is CASTSADESYEQYF. The CDR3 region has the DNA TGTGCCAGCACTTCAGCCGACGAATCCTACGAGCAGTACTTC.

A note on this clone: Other DNA sequences in this sample translate to the same CDR3. The chain joins TRBV7-2 to TRBJ2-7; D is ambiguous. V lost 1 base, J lost 0 bases, and 7 bases lay in between. Germline-derived CDR1 and CDR2 are SGHTA and FQGNSA. The length of the CDR3 is 14 residues. The CDR3 is CASSLDPSSYEQYF. In DNA form, the CDR3 reads TGTGCCAGCAGCTTAGATCCTTCCTCCTACGAGCAGTACTTC.

Of note for this clone: Different DNA sequences within this sample yield the same CDR3. The chain links TRBV7-2 to TRBJ2-7; possible D gene TRBD1, 5 bases. V was clipped by 5 bases and J by 4 bases, with 9 bases between them. The CDR3 runs 12 residues. Germline CDR1 SGHTA, CDR2 FQGNSA. The CDR3 spells CASSAQGYEQYF. CDR3 sequence (DNA): TGTGCCAGCAGCGCCCAGGGATACGAGCAGTACTTC.

This clone was seen more than once but under ten times. V and J are TRBV20-1 and TRBJ2-7; D is perhaps TRBD2 (5 bases). The CDR3 spans 11 residues. In germline, CDR1 is DFQATT, CDR2 SNEGSKA (reference sequence). Trimming took off 6 bases at V and 9 bases at J, with 15 bases between the two ends. The CDR3 DNA reads as TGCAGTGCCATCCCCGGGGATAGGCAGTACTTC. Translating it yields CSAIPGDRQYF.

The CDR3 coding sequence is TGTGCCAGCAGCCCCGGGCTCTCCCATGGCTACACCTTC. Its translation is CASSPGLSHGYTF. The rearrangement uses TRBV14 and TRBJ1-2; D uncertain. The germline V gene encodes CDR1 SGHDN and CDR2 FVKESK. The CDR3 runs 13 residues. V gave up 4 bases and J gave up 6 bases, with 12 bases separating them.

This clone has more than one count but fewer than ten. This rearrangement joins TRBV5-4 to TRBJ1-6; perhaps TRBD1 as D (6 bases). The CDR3 length is 15 residues. In germline, CDR1 is SGHNT, CDR2 YYREEE (reference sequence). V lost 10 bases, J lost 5 bases, and 19 bases lay in between. As DNA, the CDR3 is TGTGCCGGGACCTGGGGGCAACGGGATAATTCACCCCTCCACTTT. It specifies CAGTWGQRDNSPLHF. The entire variable domain, with the rest obtained from reference TRBV5-4 and TRBJ1-6, is as follows: ETGVTQSPTHLIKTRGQQVTLRCSSQSGHNTVSWYQQALGQGPQFIFQYYREEENGRGNFPPRFSGLQFPNYSSELNVNALELDDSALYLCAGTWGQRDNSPLHFGNGTRLTVT.

The sample holds a few counts of this clone. The rearrangement links TRBV7-2 to TRBJ1-2, with D perhaps matching TRBD1 (5 bases). Germline V CDR1 and CDR2: SGHTA, FQGNSA. This CDR3 region has 13 residues. V lost 10 bases, J lost 1 base, and 13 bases lay in between. The CDR3 sequence is CANSPDINYGYTF. The CDR3 DNA sequence: TGTGCCAATTCGCCGGACATTAACTATGGCTACACCTTC.

The genes are TRBV5-1 and TRBJ2-1; no definite D call. Trimming cost V 2 bases and J 8 bases, with 14 bases left between them. Germline values: CDR1 SGHRS, CDR2 YFSETQ. The CDR3 sequence is 14 residues long. The CDR3 sequence is CASSLGSPGDEQFF. CDR3 in DNA: TGCGCCAGCAGCTTAGGGTCGCCTGGCGATGAGCAGTTCTTC.

The chain couples TRBV18 to TRBJ2-7; 8 bases line up with TRBD1. Trimming cost V 3 bases and J 5 bases; bases outside gene matches: 6. The germline gives CDR1 KGHSH, CDR2 LQKENI. The CDR3 sequence is 14 residues long. The CDR3: CASSPDRAFDEQYF. The CDR3, as DNA: TGTGCCAGCTCACCGGACAGGGCGTTCGACGAGCAGTACTTC.

This clone was recorded a few times. The chain links TRBV4-2 to TRBJ2-2; TRBD2 agrees at 9 bases. CDR1 is LGHNA and CDR2 is YNFKEQ in the germline V gene. Germline trimming cut 0 bases from V and 1 base from J; bases unmatched to any gene: 12. This CDR3 spans 20 amino acids. In DNA, the CDR3 is TGTGCCAGCAGCCAAGATATGACGCGGCTAGCGGGGTTGAACACCGGGGAGCTGTTTTTT. Translated: CASSQDMTRLAGLNTGELFF.

This clone was seen a few times. The chain couples TRBV25-1 to TRBJ2-3, with TRBD2 matching over 14 bases. CDR3 length: 15 residues. The germline CDR1 and CDR2 sequences are MGHDK and SYGVNS. J gave up 4 bases and V 4 bases, and 1 base lay outside the gene matches. The CDR3, as DNA: TGTGCCAGCAGTGGACTAGCGGGGGGGTCAGATACGCAGTATTTT. Protein product: CASSGLAGGSDTQYF.

This clone showed up just a few times. The rearrangement links TRBV4-3 to TRBJ1-4, with a tentative D call TRBD1 (6 bases). The germline V and J ends were trimmed by 5 bases and 4 bases, with 17 bases remaining between them. Germline CDR1 reads LGHNA; CDR2 reads YSLEER. The CDR3 runs to 16 residues. The CDR3 here is CASSSKGERSNEKLFF. The CDR3 DNA reads TGCGCCAGCAGCTCCAAGGGGGAGAGGAGTAATGAAAAACTGTTTTTT.

The rearrangement joins TRBV13 to TRBJ1-6; 11 bases line up with TRBD1. The germline V gene has CDR1 PRHDT and CDR2 FYEKMQ (reference sequence). The CDR3 totals 14 residues. J lost 10 bases, V lost 6 bases, and 5 bases had no gene match. The CDR3 sequence is CASRPGTGGSPLHF. As DNA, the CDR3 is TGTGCCAGCAGGCCCGGGACAGGGGGATCACCCCTCCACTTT.

A few counts support this clone. The rearrangement links TRBV7-2 to TRBJ1-1, with D perhaps matching TRBD1 (6 bases). The CDR3 spans 15 residues. CDR1 is SGHTA and CDR2 is FQGNSA in the germline V gene. V was clipped by 4 bases and J by 1 base, with 13 bases between them. This CDR3 is CASSSGGGWNTEAFF. The CDR3 DNA reads as TGTGCCAGCAGCTCCGGTGGGGGCTGGAACACTGAAGCTTTCTTT.

The V gene is TRBV18, the J gene TRBJ2-7, with 9 bases fitting TRBD1. Germline-derived CDR1 and CDR2 are KGHSH and LQKENI. The CDR3 contains 15 residues. With 4 bases clipped from V and 3 bases from J, the junction kept 7 bases outside the gene matches. The CDR3 region is CASSLSGTGIYEQYF. The CDR3 DNA reads as TGTGCCAGCTCACTGTCCGGGACAGGGATCTACGAGCAGTACTTC.

A remark on this clone: Other nucleotide sequences in the sample specify the same CDR3. The J gene is TRBJ2-2, the V gene TRBV6-5; 7 positions match TRBD2. This CDR3 is built from 16 residues. Germline V CDR1 and CDR2: MNHEY, SVGAGI. V trimming: 0 bases; J trimming: 0 bases; junction bases outside the gene matches: 1. In DNA form, the CDR3 reads TGTGCCAGCAGTTACTCGAGCGGGGCGAACACCGGGGAGCTGTTTTTT. Its translation is CASSYSSGANTGELFF.

This chain links TRBV6-5 with TRBJ1-4; D is unresolved. The germline gives CDR1 MNHEY, CDR2 SVGAGI. The CDR3 sequence is 15 residues long. V lost 6 bases and J lost 0, with 11 bases in between. The CDR3 DNA follows: TGTGCCAGCAGCCCCCTTTCTACAACTAATGAAAAACTGTTTTTT. It is translated as CASSPLSTTNEKLFF.

Only one count was recorded for this clone. This chain connects TRBV6-5 to TRBJ1-1, with 7 nucleotides matching TRBD1. Germline V lookup: CDR1 MNHEY, CDR2 SVGAGI. This CDR3 spans 15 amino acids. V lost 5 bases to trimming and J lost 2 bases; unmatched junction nucleotides: 8. The CDR3 loop reads CASSPPGQVNTEAFF. As DNA, the CDR3 is TGTGCCAGCAGTCCCCCTGGACAGGTAAACACTGAAGCTTTCTTT.

This clone was counted only a few times. The chain carries TRBV2 and TRBJ1-5; unclear D gene. Per germline, CDR1 SNHLY and CDR2 FYNNEI. The V gene lost 6 bases and the J gene lost 1 base, with 7 bases spanning the gap. This CDR3 is 13 amino acids long. The CDR3 DNA sequence: TGTGCCAGCAGCGTCCAGAGCAATCAGCCCCAGCATTTT. This encodes CASSVQSNQPQHF. The full variable domain, its missing parts supplied by reference TRBV2 and TRBJ1-5, is EPEVTQTPSHQVTQMGQEVILRCVPISNHLYFYWYRQILGQKVEFLVSFYNNEISEKSEIFDDQFSVERPDGSNFTLKIRSTKLEDSAMYFCASSVQSNQPQHFGDGTRLSIL.

The chain carries TRBV28 and TRBJ1-2; D may be TRBD1 (6 bases). V was trimmed by 7 bases and J by 8 bases, leaving 11 bases between them. The germline gives CDR1 MDHEN, CDR2 SYDVKM. The CDR3 extends over 11 amino acids. This CDR3 is CASTHREGYTF. The CDR3 DNA reads as TGTGCCAGCACCCACAGGGAAGGCTACACCTTC.

This clone was counted between two and nine times. The CDR3 spells CSGTRGREQYF. In nucleotides, the CDR3 is TGCAGCGGCACCAGGGGTCGAGAGCAGTACTTC. The chain employs TRBV29-1 and TRBJ2-5, with D tentatively TRBD1 (6 bases). The V end lost 7 bases, the J end lost 11 bases, and 17 bases lay between the germline ends. Per the germline V gene, CDR1 is SQVTM and CDR2 is ANQGSEA. The CDR3 contains 11 residues.

The chain uses TRBV6-6 and TRBJ2-1; D unclear. Germline loops: CDR1 MNHNY, CDR2 SVGAGI (reference sequence). Trimming pared 5 bases from V and 4 bases from J, leaving 3 bases between. The length of the CDR3 is 11 residues. The CDR3 spells CASSRYNEQFF. The CDR3 DNA reads as TGTGCCAGCAGTAGGTACAATGAGCAGTTCTTC.

The rearrangement links TRBV18 to TRBJ2-3; the match to TRBD1 covers 8 bases. Germline CDR1 KGHSH, CDR2 LQKENI. The CDR3 length is 14 residues. J gave up 4 bases and V 5 bases, and 5 bases lay outside the gene matches. The CDR3 reads CASSSRQGPDTQYF. In DNA, the CDR3 is TGTGCCAGCTCATCTCGACAGGGGCCAGATACGCAGTATTTT.

This chain connects TRBV4-1 to TRBJ2-1, with D unclear. This CDR3 region has 11 residues. The V and J ends lost 5 bases and 12 bases respectively, with 11 bases between them. Germline V lookup: CDR1 MGHRA, CDR2 YSYEKL. CDR3 protein: CASSTGPTQFF. The CDR3 nucleotides are TGCGCCAGCAGCACGGGCCCAACGCAGTTCTTC.

With respect to this clone: The identical CDR3 is also encoded by other nucleotide sequences in the sample. The chain is built from TRBV25-1 and TRBJ1-2; D call uncertain. Per the germline V gene, CDR1 is MGHDK and CDR2 is SYGVNS. V was clipped by 4 bases and J by 2 bases, with 2 bases between them. This CDR3 has 11 residues. This chain's CDR3 is CASSANYGYTF. In DNA, the CDR3 is TGTGCCAGCAGTGCCAACTATGGCTACACCTTC.